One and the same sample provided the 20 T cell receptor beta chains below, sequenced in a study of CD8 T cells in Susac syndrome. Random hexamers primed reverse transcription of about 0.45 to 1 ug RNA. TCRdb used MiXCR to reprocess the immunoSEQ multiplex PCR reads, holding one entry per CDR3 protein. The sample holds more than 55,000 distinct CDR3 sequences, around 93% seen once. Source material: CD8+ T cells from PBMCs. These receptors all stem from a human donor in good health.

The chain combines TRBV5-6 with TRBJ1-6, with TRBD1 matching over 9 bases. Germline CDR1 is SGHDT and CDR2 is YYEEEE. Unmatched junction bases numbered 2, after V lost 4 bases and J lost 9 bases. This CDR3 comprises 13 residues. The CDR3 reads CASSGTGSSPLHF. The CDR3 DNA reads TGTGCCAGCAGCGGGACAGGGAGTTCACCCCTCCACTTT.

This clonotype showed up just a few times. In nucleotides, the CDR3 is TGTGCCAGCAGCGGGGGCGCGAATCAGCCCCAGCATTTT. Protein product: CASSGGANQPQHF. V is TRBV6-5 and J is TRBJ1-5; a possible D gene is TRBD1 (6 bases). With 6 bases removed from V and 4 bases from J, the gap between germline ends came to 10 bases. The CDR3 is 13 amino acids. Germline loops: CDR1 MNHEY, CDR2 SVGAGI.

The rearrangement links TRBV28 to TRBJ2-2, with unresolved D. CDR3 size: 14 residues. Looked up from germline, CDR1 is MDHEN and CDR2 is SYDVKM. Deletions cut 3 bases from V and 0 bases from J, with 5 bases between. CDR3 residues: CASSFYPNTGELFF. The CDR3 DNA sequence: TGTGCCAGCAGTTTTTACCCGAACACCGGGGAGCTGTTTTTT. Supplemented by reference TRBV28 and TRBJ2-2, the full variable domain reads DVKVTQSSRYLVKRTGEKVFLECVQDMDHENMFWYRQDPGLGLRLIYFSYDVKMKEKGDIPEGYSVSREKKERFSLILESASTNQTSMYLCASSFYPNTGELFFGEGSRLTVL.

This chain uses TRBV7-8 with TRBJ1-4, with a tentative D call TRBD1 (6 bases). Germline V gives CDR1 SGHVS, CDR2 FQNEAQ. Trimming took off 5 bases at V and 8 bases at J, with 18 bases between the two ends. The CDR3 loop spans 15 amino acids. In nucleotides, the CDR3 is TGTGCCAGCAGCCCGATGAGGGGGTCCGCAGAAAAACTGTTTTTT. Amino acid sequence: CASSPMRGSAEKLFF.

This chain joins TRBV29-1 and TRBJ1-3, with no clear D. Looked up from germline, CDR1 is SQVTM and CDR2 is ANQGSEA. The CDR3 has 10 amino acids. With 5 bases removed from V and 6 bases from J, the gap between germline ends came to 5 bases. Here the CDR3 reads CSVFENTIYF. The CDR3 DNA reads TGCAGCGTTTTTGAAAACACCATATATTTT.

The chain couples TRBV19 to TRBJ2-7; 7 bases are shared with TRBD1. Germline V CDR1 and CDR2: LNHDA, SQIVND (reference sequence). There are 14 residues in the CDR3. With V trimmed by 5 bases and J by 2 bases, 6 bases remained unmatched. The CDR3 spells CASSYRGIAYEQYF. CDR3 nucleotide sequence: TGTGCCAGTAGTTACAGGGGAATAGCCTACGAGCAGTACTTC.

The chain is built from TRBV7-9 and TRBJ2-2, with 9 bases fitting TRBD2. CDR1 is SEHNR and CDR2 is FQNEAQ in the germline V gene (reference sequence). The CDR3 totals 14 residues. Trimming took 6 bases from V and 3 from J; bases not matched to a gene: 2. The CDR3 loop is CASSLAGYTGELFF. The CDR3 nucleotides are TGTGCCAGCAGTCTAGCGGGGTACACCGGGGAGCTGTTTTTT.

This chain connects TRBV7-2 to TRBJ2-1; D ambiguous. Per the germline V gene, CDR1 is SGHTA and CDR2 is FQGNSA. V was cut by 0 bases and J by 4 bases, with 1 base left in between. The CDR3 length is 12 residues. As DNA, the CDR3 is TGTGCCAGCAGCTTAGCTTACAATGAGCAGTTCTTC. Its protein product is CASSLAYNEQFF.

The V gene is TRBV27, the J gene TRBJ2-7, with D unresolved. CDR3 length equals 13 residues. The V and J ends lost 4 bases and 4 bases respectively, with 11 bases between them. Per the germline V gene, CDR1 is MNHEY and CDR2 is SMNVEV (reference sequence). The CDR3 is CASSWAYGYEQYV. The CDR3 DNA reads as TGTGCCAGCAGTTGGGCGTACGGGTACGAGCAGTACGTC.

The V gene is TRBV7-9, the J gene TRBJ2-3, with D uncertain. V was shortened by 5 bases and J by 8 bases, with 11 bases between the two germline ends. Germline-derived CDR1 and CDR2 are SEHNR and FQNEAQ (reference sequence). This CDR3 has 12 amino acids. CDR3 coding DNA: TGTGCCAGCAGCACACCCCTCAGTACGCAGTATTTT. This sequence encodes CASSTPLSTQYF.

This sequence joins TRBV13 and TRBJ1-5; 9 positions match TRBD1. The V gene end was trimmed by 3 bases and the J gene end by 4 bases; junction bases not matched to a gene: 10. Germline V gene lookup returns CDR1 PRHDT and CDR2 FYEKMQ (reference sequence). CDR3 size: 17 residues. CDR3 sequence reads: CASSFTGGTGRNQPQHF. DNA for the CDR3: TGTGCCAGCAGCTTTACGGGAGGGACAGGGAGAAATCAGCCCCAGCATTTT.

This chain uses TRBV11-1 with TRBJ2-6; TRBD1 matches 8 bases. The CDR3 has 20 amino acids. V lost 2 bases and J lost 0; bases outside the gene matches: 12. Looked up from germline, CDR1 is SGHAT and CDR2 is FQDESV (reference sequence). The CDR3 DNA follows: TGTGCCAGCAGCTTATCTCCCAGGGGGCATTCCCGCTCTGGGGCCAACGTCCTGACTTTC. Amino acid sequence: CASSLSPRGHSRSGANVLTF.

CDR3 coding DNA: TGTGCCAGCAGCCTGGGGACTCTAAACTACGAGCAGTACTTC. This gives the protein CASSLGTLNYEQYF. The chain recombines TRBV7-8 with TRBJ2-7; a weak D match, TRBD2 (6 bases). V dropped 5 bases and J dropped 3 bases, with 14 bases sitting between them. The CDR3 runs to 14 residues. Germline loops: CDR1 SGHVS, CDR2 FQNEAQ.

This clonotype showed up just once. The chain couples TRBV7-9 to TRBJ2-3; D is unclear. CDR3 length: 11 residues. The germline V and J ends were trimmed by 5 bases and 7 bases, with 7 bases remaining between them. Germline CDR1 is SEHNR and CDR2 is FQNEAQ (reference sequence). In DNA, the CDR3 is TGTGCCAGCAGCCCTTCTTATACGCAGTATTTT. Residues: CASSPSYTQYF.

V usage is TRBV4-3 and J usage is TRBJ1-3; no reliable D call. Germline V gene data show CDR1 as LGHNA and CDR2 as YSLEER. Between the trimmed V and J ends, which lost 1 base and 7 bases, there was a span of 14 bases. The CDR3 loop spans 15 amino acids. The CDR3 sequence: CASSQGSAWRNTIYF. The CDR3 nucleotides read TGCGCCAGCAGCCAAGGATCAGCATGGCGGAACACCATATATTTT.

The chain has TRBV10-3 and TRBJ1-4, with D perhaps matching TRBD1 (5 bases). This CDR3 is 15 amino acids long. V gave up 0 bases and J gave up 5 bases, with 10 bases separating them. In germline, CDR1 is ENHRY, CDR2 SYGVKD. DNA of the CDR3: TGTGCCATCAGTGAGTCCGGGGGGATAAATGAAAAACTGTTTTTT. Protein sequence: CAISESGGINEKLFF.

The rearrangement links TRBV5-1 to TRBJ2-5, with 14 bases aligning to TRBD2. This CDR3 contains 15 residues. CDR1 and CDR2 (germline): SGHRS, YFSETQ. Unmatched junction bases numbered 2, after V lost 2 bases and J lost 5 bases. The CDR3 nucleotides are TGCGCCAGCAGCTTAGGGACTAGCGGGGGTGAGACCCAGTACTTC. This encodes CASSLGTSGGETQYF.

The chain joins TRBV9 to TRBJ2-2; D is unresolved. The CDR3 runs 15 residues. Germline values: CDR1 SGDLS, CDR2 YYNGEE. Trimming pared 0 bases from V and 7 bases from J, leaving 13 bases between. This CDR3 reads CASSVDPGPSGELFF. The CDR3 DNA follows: TGTGCCAGCAGCGTAGATCCCGGGCCCAGCGGGGAGCTGTTTTTT.

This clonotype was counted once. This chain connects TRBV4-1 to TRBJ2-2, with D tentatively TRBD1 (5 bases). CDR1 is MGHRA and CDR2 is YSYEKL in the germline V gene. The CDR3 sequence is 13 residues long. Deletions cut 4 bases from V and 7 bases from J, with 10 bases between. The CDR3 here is CASSLPGIGELFF. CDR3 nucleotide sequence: TGCGCCAGCAGCCTCCCAGGGATCGGGGAGCTGTTTTTT.

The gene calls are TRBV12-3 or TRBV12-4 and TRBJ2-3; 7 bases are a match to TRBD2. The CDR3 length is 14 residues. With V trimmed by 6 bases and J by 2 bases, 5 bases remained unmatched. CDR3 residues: CASRIAGTTDTQYF. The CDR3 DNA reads TGTGCCAGCAGGATAGCGGGTACCACAGATACGCAGTATTTT.